These 25 T cell receptor beta chains originate from one sample sequenced in a study of shared clonotypes between healthy human individuals. Using immunoSEQ multiplex PCR, the repertoire was profiled, and TCRdb retains in-frame clones only, with some absent. This sample has 2,500,000 or so clones, with around 92% found just once. The sample was naive CD4+ T cells from PBMCs. Subset of the sample: CD45RA+ positively selected. These receptors came from a man aged 18 to 30 in good health. Some clones in this sample may be carry-over from other donors' samples.

On this clone itself: The identical CDR3 is also encoded by other nucleotide sequences in the sample. The J gene is TRBJ2-1, the V gene TRBV9, with TRBD2 identical over 11 bases. Germline CDR1 reads SGDLS; CDR2 reads YYNGEE. CDR3 size: 14 residues. Trimming took 0 bases from V and 9 from J; bases not matched to a gene: 2. CDR3 sequence reads: CASSVVAGGVEQFF. Written as DNA, the CDR3 is TGTGCCAGCAGCGTAGTAGCGGGAGGGGTTGAGCAGTTCTTC.

The rearrangement uses TRBV15 and TRBJ1-2; maybe TRBD1 (5 bases). Germline V gene data show CDR1 as LNHNV and CDR2 as YYDKDF (reference sequence). CDR3 size: 13 residues. The V end lost 5 bases, the J end lost 5 bases, and 12 bases lay between the germline ends. The CDR3 loop reads CATSPGTSYGYTF. The DNA for the CDR3 is TGTGCCACCAGCCCCGGGACGTCGTATGGCTACACCTTC.

The J gene is TRBJ2-7, the V gene TRBV10-2; D may be TRBD1 or TRBD2 (5 bases each). The germline V gene encodes CDR1 WSHSY and CDR2 SAAADI. The CDR3 totals 13 residues. V lost 3 bases to trimming and J lost 3 bases, with 9 bases between them. The CDR3 region has the DNA TGCGCCAGCAGTGAAACAGGACTCTACGAGCAGTACTTC. It yields the protein CASSETGLYEQYF.

The chain couples TRBV29-1 to TRBJ2-7; tentative D call: TRBD1 (5 bases). Trimming removed 3 bases from V and 5 bases from J, with 14 bases in between. The CDR3 is 13 amino acids. CDR1 is SQVTM and CDR2 is ANQGSEA in the germline V gene. CDR3 in DNA: TGCAGCGTTGACAAGGGGTCCTTGGACGAGCAGTACTTC. Translation: CSVDKGSLDEQYF.

The V gene is TRBV4-1, the J gene TRBJ2-3; D uncertain. Trimming removed 0 bases from V and 6 bases from J, with 28 bases in between. The CDR3 has 20 amino acids. Germline CDR1 MGHRA, CDR2 YSYEKL. The CDR3 DNA follows: TGCGCCAGCAGCCAAGATAATTTAAGATCGGTCAGCCCTGGCCTGGATACGCAGTATTTT. Translating it yields CASSQDNLRSVSPGLDTQYF.

This chain joins TRBV15 and TRBJ1-3; 8 bases match TRBD1. This CDR3 region has 17 residues. CDR1 and CDR2 from the germline V gene are LNHNV and YYDKDF (reference sequence). V lost 1 base, J lost 5 bases, and 10 bases stayed unmatched. The CDR3 loop reads CATSRGALGQGRNTIYF. CDR3 bases: TGTGCCACCAGCAGAGGAGCCCTAGGACAGGGTAGAAACACCATATATTTT.

The chain employs TRBV5-6 and TRBJ1-1, with 7 nucleotides matching TRBD1. Germline V gene data show CDR1 as SGHDT and CDR2 as YYEEEE. V lost 4 bases to trimming and J lost 1 base; unmatched junction nucleotides: 7. The CDR3 totals 15 residues. The CDR3 DNA reads TGTGCCAGCAGCACAGACAGGGCTCCGAACACTGAAGCTTTCTTT. This sequence encodes CASSTDRAPNTEAFF.

This rearrangement joins TRBV7-8 to TRBJ1-2, with D perhaps TRBD1 (5 bases). V lost 1 base and J 5 bases, leaving 17 bases between the germline ends. This CDR3 is 16 amino acids long. Germline CDR1 SGHVS, CDR2 FQNEAQ. CDR3 region: CASSLVRGAAPYGYTF. The CDR3 bases are TGTGCCAGCAGCTTAGTAAGGGGCGCTGCCCCGTATGGCTACACCTTC. Combining the CDR3 with reference TRBV7-8 and TRBJ1-2 gives the whole variable domain GAGVSQSPRYKVAKRGQDVALRCDPISGHVSLFWYQQALGQGPEFLTYFQNEAQLDKSGLPSDRFFAERPEGSVSTLKIQRTQQEDSAVYLCASSLVRGAAPYGYTFGSGTRLTVV.

The rearrangement links TRBV5-1 to TRBJ2-5; no definite D call. The CDR3 sequence is 14 residues long. The germline CDR1 and CDR2 sequences are SGHRS and YFSETQ. V lost 4 bases, J lost 5 bases, and 15 bases lay in between. CDR3 sequence (DNA): TGCGCCAGCAGCCCTCCGACTCCGGCGGAGACCCAGTACTTC. Its translation is CASSPPTPAETQYF.

CDR3 region: CASSNSGRSEQYF. DNA of the CDR3: TGTGCCAGCAGTAATAGCGGGAGAAGTGAGCAGTACTTC. The chain has TRBV7-9 and TRBJ2-5, with 9 bases that match TRBD2. The germline gives CDR1 SEHNR, CDR2 FQNEAQ (reference sequence). The CDR3 is made up of 13 amino acids. With V trimmed by 6 bases and J by 11 bases, 10 bases remained unmatched.

The J gene is TRBJ1-2, the V gene TRBV5-4; perhaps TRBD1 as D (5 bases). The CDR3 length is 13 residues. Germline V lookup: CDR1 SGHNT, CDR2 YYREEE (reference sequence). Trimming cost V 4 bases and J 5 bases, with 12 bases left between them. CDR3 region: CASSLHGAYGYTF. The CDR3 DNA follows: TGTGCCAGCAGCCTCCATGGGGCTTATGGCTACACCTTC.

The chain recombines TRBV6-6 with TRBJ2-7, with D maybe TRBD2 (7 bases). The CDR3 runs to 16 residues. Germline CDR1 MNHNY, CDR2 SVGAGI (reference sequence). Trimming took off 0 bases at V and 3 bases at J, with 15 bases between the two ends. The CDR3 DNA reads as TGTGCCAGCAGTTACTCGGCGGGGGCGTTCCACTACGAGCAGTACTTC. Translating gives CASSYSAGAFHYEQYF.

V and J are TRBV9 and TRBJ1-5; D is perhaps TRBD1 (6 bases). Germline V gives CDR1 SGDLS, CDR2 YYNGEE. Trimming cost V 4 bases and J 4 bases, with 18 bases left between them. The CDR3 totals 16 residues. The CDR3 DNA is TGTGCCAGCAGCCCCCGGACAGTCTCGGTGAATCAGCCCCAGCATTTT. It specifies CASSPRTVSVNQPQHF.

The genes are TRBV4-3 and TRBJ2-7; D is undetermined. V lost 0 bases and J 2 bases, leaving 26 bases between the germline ends. The CDR3 covers 20 residues. Germline CDR1 and CDR2: LGHNA and YSLEER. CDR3: CASSQDLSRSHGSPPYEQYF. The CDR3 nucleotides are TGCGCCAGCAGCCAAGATTTATCCCGGTCCCACGGCAGTCCACCCTACGAGCAGTACTTC.

The V call is TRBV11-2, the J call TRBJ2-1, with D possibly being TRBD1 (5 bases). This CDR3 is built from 15 residues. Germline CDR1 reads SGHAT; CDR2 reads FQNNGV. The V gene lost 3 bases and the J gene lost 6 bases, with 15 bases spanning the gap. CDR3: CASSFFRTTFNEQFF. CDR3 DNA: TGTGCCAGCAGCTTCTTTAGGACAACCTTCAATGAGCAGTTCTTC.

The chain links TRBV4-1 to TRBJ1-1; 9 bases are shared with TRBD1. This CDR3 contains 15 residues. J gave up 4 bases and V 4 bases, and 7 bases lay outside the gene matches. Germline CDR1 MGHRA, CDR2 YSYEKL. CDR3 DNA: TGCGCCAGCAGCCGCCGGACAGGGGACGCCACTGAAGCTTTCTTT. This codes for CASSRRTGDATEAFF.

Points on this clone: This same CDR3 is encoded by further DNA sequences in the sample. The chain combines TRBV27 with TRBJ2-3; D is uncertain. The CDR3 loop spans 12 amino acids. Deletions cut 5 bases from V and 2 bases from J, with 5 bases between. Germline loops: CDR1 MNHEY, CDR2 SMNVEV (reference sequence). The CDR3 loop is CASSRHTDTQYF. In nucleotides, the CDR3 is TGTGCCAGCAGTCGACACACAGATACGCAGTATTTT.

This chain joins TRBV29-1 and TRBJ1-2; 11 bases fit TRBD1. Trimming cost V 7 bases and J 4 bases; bases outside gene matches: 5. The CDR3 is 13 residues long. From germline, CDR1 is SQVTM and CDR2 ANQGSEA. CDR3: CSAPGQGGYGYTF. The CDR3 DNA sequence: TGCAGCGCTCCGGGACAGGGGGGCTATGGCTACACCTTC.

The rearrangement uses TRBV5-1 and TRBJ2-1, with 7 bases aligning to TRBD2. CDR1 and CDR2 from the germline V gene are SGHRS and YFSETQ. CDR3 size: 17 residues. V lost 7 bases to trimming and J lost 0 bases; unmatched junction nucleotides: 13. Here the CDR3 reads CASAQTVGGSSYNEQFF. In DNA form, the CDR3 reads TGCGCCAGCGCCCAGACGGTTGGCGGGAGCTCCTACAATGAGCAGTTCTTC.

The genes are TRBV10-1 and TRBJ2-6; D remains ambiguous. The germline V gene has CDR1 WNHNN and CDR2 SYGVQD (reference sequence). This CDR3 spans 15 amino acids. V lost 6 bases and J lost 0, with 9 bases in between. Here the CDR3 DNA reads TGCGCCAGCAGCACCGGCGACTCTGGGGCCAACGTCCTGACTTTC. Translation gives CASSTGDSGANVLTF.

The chain has TRBV5-4 and TRBJ1-1; a possible D gene is TRBD1 (5 bases). CDR3 length equals 14 residues. V lost 4 bases and J lost 4, with 14 bases in between. Germline V gives CDR1 SGHNT, CDR2 YYREEE (reference sequence). The CDR3 nucleotides read TGTGCCAGCAGCGGGGACCTGAGGGGCACTGAAGCTTTCTTT. Residues: CASSGDLRGTEAFF.

This chain uses TRBV7-3 with TRBJ2-2; tentative D call: TRBD2 (5 bases). Germline V gives CDR1 SGHTA, CDR2 FQGTGA. V lost 5 bases, J lost 0 bases, and 13 bases lay in between. The CDR3 loop spans 16 amino acids. The CDR3 here is CASSAGGLTNTGELFF. The DNA of the CDR3 is TGTGCCAGCAGCGCGGGCGGACTTACGAACACCGGGGAGCTGTTTTTT.

The V call is TRBV10-3, the J call TRBJ2-5; 8 bases are shared with TRBD1. Germline V gene sequence: CDR1 ENHRY, CDR2 SYGVKD. The CDR3 covers 16 residues. The V and J ends lost 4 bases and 5 bases, in that order; junction bases with no gene match: 12. CDR3 region: CAISGGDRSSVETQYF. The DNA of the CDR3 is TGTGCCATCAGTGGCGGGGACAGGAGCTCGGTGGAGACCCAGTACTTC.

The chain has TRBV20-1 and TRBJ2-5; no definite D call. The germline V and J ends were trimmed by 5 bases and 5 bases, with 9 bases remaining between them. CDR3 length equals 11 residues. The germline gives CDR1 DFQATT, CDR2 SNEGSKA (reference sequence). The CDR3 loop is CSAVRMETQYF. For the CDR3, the DNA is TGCAGTGCTGTTCGGATGGAGACCCAGTACTTC.

The chain recombines TRBV12-5 with TRBJ2-1; possible D gene TRBD2, 7 bases. Germline assignment: CDR1 LGHNT and CDR2 FRNRAP. This CDR3 has 15 amino acids. Trimming removed 1 base from V and 8 bases from J, with 15 bases in between. CDR3 in DNA: TGTGCTAGTGGTTTGGGGCTAGCGGAGGGGGATGAGCAGTTCTTC. Protein sequence: CASGLGLAEGDEQFF.